This TCR beta chain was obtained from a study of blood T cell repertoires in COVID-19. Germline trimming cut 4 bases from V and 5 bases from J; bases unmatched to any gene: 9. CDR1 is SGDLS, CDR2 YYNGEE, per germline. The CDR3 is 15 residues long. Measured with immunoSEQ multiplex PCR; TCRdb has only the in-frame clones, and not every one. Among roughly 160,000 clones, around 82% were seen once, and the ten largest hold about a sixth. Participants came from roughly 23 US areas, aged about 18 to 89 years. Which cohort a participant joined came from the clinical history participants gave. The V gene is TRBV9, the J gene TRBJ2-5; TRBD2 matches at 9 bases. The TCR sequence derives from a man aged 60 to 75 who had recovered from COVID-19. Sequencing input: PBMCs or T cells enriched from blood (not recorded which). For the CDR3, the DNA is TGTGCCAGCAGCATTACTTCTAGCGGGGCGGAGACCCAGTACTTC. It is translated as CASSITSSGAETQYF.